This T cell receptor beta chain was captured in a study of human versus mouse CDR3 diversity and MHC coevolution. The germline gives CDR1 MNHEY, CDR2 SMNVEV (reference sequence). The CDR3 covers 17 residues. Trimming at V came to 5 bases and at J to 9 bases, leaving 19 bases not matched to a gene. Measured with immunoSEQ multiplex PCR; TCRdb has only the in-frame clones, and not every one. The table records about 60,000 clones, around 94% of them present only once. This clonotype originated in a person between 55 and 69 years old in good health. Sequencing used naive CD4+ T cells from blood. Stated subset: CD45RO-negative CD62L-positive naive CD4 T cells. The chain recombines TRBV27 with TRBJ2-3; TRBD2 matches 8 bases. The CDR3 spells CASSPGGLAGQVGTQYF. In DNA form, the CDR3 reads TGTGCCAGCAGTCCCGGGGGGCTAGCGGGCCAAGTGGGGACGCAGTATTTT.